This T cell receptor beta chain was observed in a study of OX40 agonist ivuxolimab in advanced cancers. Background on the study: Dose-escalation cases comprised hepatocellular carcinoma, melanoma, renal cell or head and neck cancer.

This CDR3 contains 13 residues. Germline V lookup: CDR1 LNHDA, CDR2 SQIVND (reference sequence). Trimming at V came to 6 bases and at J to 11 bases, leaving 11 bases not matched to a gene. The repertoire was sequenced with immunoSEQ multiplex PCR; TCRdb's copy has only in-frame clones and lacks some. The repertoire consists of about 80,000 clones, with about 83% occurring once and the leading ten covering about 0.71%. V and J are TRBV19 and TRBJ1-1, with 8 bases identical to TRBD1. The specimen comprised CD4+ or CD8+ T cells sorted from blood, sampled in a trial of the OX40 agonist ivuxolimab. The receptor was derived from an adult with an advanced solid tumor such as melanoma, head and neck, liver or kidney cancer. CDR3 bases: TGTGCCAGTAGAGTTGCCTACAGGGGGAAGGCTTTCTTT. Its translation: CASRVAYRGKAFF.